The 5 T cell receptor beta chains in this list originate from one sample, sequenced in a study of T cell responses to AZD1222 COVID-19 vaccine. TCRdb's copy holds only in-frame clones and misses some; the assay was immunoSEQ multiplex PCR. The data hold about 84,000 clones, with 70% to 90% observed a single time. The sample here was peripheral blood, taken 28 days after the second AZD1222 dose. These receptors were obtained from an adult who received the AZD1222 COVID-19 vaccine.

This chain connects TRBV19 to TRBJ2-1; 8 nucleotides align to TRBD2. The V and J ends lost 7 bases and 2 bases, in that order; junction bases with no gene match: 10. Germline-derived CDR1 and CDR2 are LNHDA and SQIVND (reference sequence). The CDR3 spans 16 residues. The CDR3 spells CASTPLGLDPYNEQFF. The DNA of the CDR3 is TGTGCCAGTACCCCCCTGGGACTAGATCCCTACAATGAGCAGTTCTTC. The full variable domain, with the rest looked up from reference TRBV19 and TRBJ2-1, is DGGITQSPKYLFRKEGQNVTLSCEQNLNHDAMYWYRQDPGQGLRLIYYSQIVNDFQKGDIAEGYSVSREKKESFPLTVTSAQKNPTAFYLCASTPLGLDPYNEQFFGPGTRLTVL.

V and J are TRBV6-5 and TRBJ2-7; D might be TRBD2 (5 bases). CDR3 length: 15 amino acids. From germline, CDR1 is MNHEY and CDR2 SVGAGI. Trimming cost V 3 bases and J 2 bases, with 14 bases left between them. This CDR3 reads CASSYTSDLTYEQYF. The CDR3 DNA reads TGTGCCAGCAGTTATACGTCGGACTTAACCTACGAGCAGTACTTC.

The V gene is TRBV6-4, the J gene TRBJ2-7; D not resolved. CDR1 and CDR2 from the germline V gene are MRHNA and SNTAGT. V lost 7 bases to trimming and J lost 0 bases, with 7 bases between them. There are 12 residues in the CDR3. CDR3 bases: TGTGCCAGCAAGGGCACCTCCTACGAGCAGTACGTC. Translation: CASKGTSYEQYV.

The chain uses TRBV5-1 and TRBJ2-4, with 15 bases identical to TRBD2. The CDR3 length is 20 residues. CDR1 is SGHRS, CDR2 YFSETQ, per germline. Trimming removed 3 bases from V and 1 base from J; junction bases left unmatched: 11. As DNA, the CDR3 is TGCGCCAGCAGCTGGAACCCGGGACTAGCGGGGGGCGGGGCCAAAAACATTCAGTACTTC. It codes for CASSWNPGLAGGGAKNIQYF. The whole variable domain, remainder taken from reference TRBV5-1 and TRBJ2-4, is KAGVTQTPRYLIKTRGQQVTLSCSPISGHRSVSWYQQTPGQGLQFLFEYFSETQRNKGNFPGRFSGRQFSNSRSEMNVSTLELGDSALYLCASSWNPGLAGGGAKNIQYFGAGTRLSVL.

This clone was seen more than once but under ten times. The rearrangement joins TRBV28 to TRBJ1-5; D call uncertain. The CDR3 runs 12 residues. Germline V CDR1 and CDR2: MDHEN, SYDVKM. Trimming cost V 3 bases and J 7 bases, with 7 bases left between them. The CDR3 spells CASSLDQQPQHF. CDR3 coding DNA: TGTGCCAGCAGTTTGGATCAACAGCCCCAGCATTTT. The entire variable domain, with the rest obtained from reference TRBV28 and TRBJ1-5, is as follows: DVKVTQSSRYLVKRTGEKVFLECVQDMDHENMFWYRQDPGLGLRLIYFSYDVKMKEKGDIPEGYSVSREKKERFSLILESASTNQTSMYLCASSLDQQPQHFGDGTRLSIL.